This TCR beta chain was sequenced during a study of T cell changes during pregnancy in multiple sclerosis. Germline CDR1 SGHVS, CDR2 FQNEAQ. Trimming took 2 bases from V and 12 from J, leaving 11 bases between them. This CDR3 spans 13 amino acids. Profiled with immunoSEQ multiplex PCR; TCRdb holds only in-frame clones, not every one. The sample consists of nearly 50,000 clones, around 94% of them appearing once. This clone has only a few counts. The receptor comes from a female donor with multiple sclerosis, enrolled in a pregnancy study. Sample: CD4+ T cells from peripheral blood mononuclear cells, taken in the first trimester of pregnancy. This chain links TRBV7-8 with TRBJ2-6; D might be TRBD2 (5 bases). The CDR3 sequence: CASSLSEGAVLTF. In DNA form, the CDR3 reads TGTGCCAGCAGCTTATCCGAGGGAGCCGTCCTGACTTTC.